The entry below describes one T cell receptor beta chain. The table lists this clonotype with a few counts. This receptor's antigen is unknown. No base quality values were provided; no much bigger clone lies one nucleotide off. This sample was taken from a study of T cells in Graves' hyperthyroidism and ophthalmopathy (dated by TCRdb to the late 2010s). About the study as a whole: Peripheral blood samples were taken at the time of initial diagnosis, prior to any treatment. TCR V-J signatures able to tell the groups apart were searched for in a discovery cohort of some 97 patients, of whom 43 had Graves' ophthalmopathy and under 65 had stable Graves' hyperthyroidism. The approximately 97 discovery patients were randomly divided into training and test sets at a 7:3 ratio. Whether ophthalmopathy could be predicted prospectively was tested in an independent validation cohort made up of approximately 19 hyperthyroidism patients plus 17 patients who later progressed to ophthalmopathy. TCR Vbeta CDR3 sequencing of approximately 140 peripheral blood samples (under 45 ophthalmopathy, under 80 hyperthyroidism and roughly 17 progressor patients) is reported in the paper. Once sampling was done, hyperthyroidism patients were given methimazole at a starting dose of 30 mg daily, whereas ophthalmopathy patients were given high-dose intravenous methylprednisolone. The study also compared thyroid tissue and blood T-cell repertoires from about six Graves' hyperthyroidism patients.

Ophthalmopathy patients had moderately to severely active disease, Clinical Activity Score of at least 3, NOSPECS grade of at least 4, and duration under 3 months. Patients with uncontrolled infections, other autoimmune diseases, pregnancy or lactation were excluded. Diagnoses were based on clinical symptoms, serum thyroxine and TRAb, thyroid ultrasound and orbital computed tomography. PBMCs were isolated from about 9.1 ml of fresh peripheral blood by Ficoll-Paque density gradient centrifugation. Total RNA was extracted using Trizol reagent, and RNA quality was assessed on an Agilent 2100 Bioanalyzer. On the study overall, not on this receptor specifically: In validation, the model predicted progression to ophthalmopathy with 60% to 71% sensitivity and approximately 74% specificity, a median of 6.5 months before onset. Most expanded thyroid clonotypes (frequency above 0.001) were also found in blood, which suggests that blood repertoires may mirror thyroid immune responses. Sample size was not statistically predetermined, and blinding of investigators to group allocation was not performed. A model built on a 13 V-J signature distinguished ophthalmopathy from stable hyperthyroidism, reaching 85% to 90% sensitivity and around 81% specificity in cross-validation and 80%/75% in testing.

The TCR beta CDR3 regions were amplified from the RNA transcripts. For the first round of RT-PCR on the TCR CDR3, the HTBI primer set was used together with the Qiagen OneStep RT-PCR kit. Libraries were constructed in a second round of multiplex PCR, after which size selection and purification were performed. The libraries were sequenced on an Illumina HiSeq2000 using paired-end 100 bp reads. Regarding the original processing steps: SOAPnuke was used to process the raw data, throwing out any read that contained adapters or uncalled bases, had a mean Phred below 15, or lacked an exact constant-primer or identifier match. COPE v1.2.5 was used to merge high-quality paired reads, and clonotypes were defined as unique nucleotide sequences. Clonotypes were aligned to IMGT TRBV, TRBD and TRBJ reference segments using MiTCR v1.1. Analysis was restricted to V-J combinations with a frequency above 0.0001, which covered about 99% of repertoires. A TCS score was defined as the ratio between F50 (clonal expansion) and ExV (chaos), using BLOSUM62-based TCRdist between CDR3 peptides within each V-J. Welch's t-statistics and random forest reduced around 510 V-J features to 13, which were used in a naive Bayes classifier (R e1071). Using fastp trimming at Q25 and MiXCR clonotype assembly, TCRdb reanalyzed the public sequencing data and kept in-frame beta chains. Here each entry gathers all rows of one CDR3 protein and keeps the most common genes and DNA. TCRdb's processing, not the authors', yielded these V and J calls. This sample lists about 640,000 distinct CDR3 sequences; roughly 20% were detected once. About 34% of the sample rests with the top ten.

V is cut back by 8 bases and J by 0 bases, with 2 bases in the junction unmatched. Per the germline V gene, MDHEN is the CDR1 and SYDVKM is the CDR2. The CDR3 has 13 amino acids, counting the end cysteine and phenylalanine. CDR3 DNA is the only sequence kept; it has 39 bases, read in frame from the first base. The chain was built from TRBV28 and TRBJ1-1; 8 central bases correspond to TRBD1. The clonotype comes from a man aged 25-45 years with Graves' ophthalmopathy. The sequencing input was blood. The nucleotide sequence reads as follows: TGTGCCAGCGACAGGGGCATGAACACTGAAGCTTTCTTT. Translation gives CASDRGMNTEAFF.